The clone carrying this T cell receptor (beta chain) was recorded a few times. What it recognizes is unknown. TCRdb used MiXCR to reprocess the reads, holding one entry per CDR3 protein. This table holds roughly 600,000 distinct CDR3 sequences, roughly 24% found once. Trimming cost V 6 bases and J 5 bases, with 13 bases left between them. The CDR3 spans 13 residues. CDR1 is MNHEY and CDR2 is SVGAGI in the germline V gene. The data are from a study of T cell repertoires in cytomegalovirus infection. Study in general: Indicated by public TCR beta signatures were CMV infection and matching HLA type. Study results and limitations: Carriers of CMV and the relevant HLA type were discriminated by public TCR beta frequency. Ex vivo, HLA-C-restricted CMV-specific TCR beta clonotypes prevailed over the rest of the response.

The specimen was CD8+ T cells from PBMCs. This chain uses TRBV6-5 with TRBJ1-1; no clear D gene. This clonotype was sampled from a human donor in good health (CMV status not recorded). Some clones in this sample may be carry-over from other donors' samples. CDR3 coding DNA: TGTGCCAGCAGCCTGAATTTGGGGACTGAAGCTTTCTTT. Translating gives CASSLNLGTEAFF.